These T cell receptor beta chains were read from a single sample in a study of Graves' ophthalmopathy and Graves' hyperthyroidism. Each CDR3 protein gets one entry after TCRdb re-called the multiplex PCR reads with MiXCR. This sample has about 480,000 distinct CDR3 sequences, with around 15% found just once. Sequencing was carried out using blood. All receptors derive from a woman aged 30 to 39 with Graves' ophthalmopathy. CDR3s include the opening cysteine and the closing phenylalanine or tryptophan. D genes are given only for firm matches. Expanded clones are given a class, and other clones once, few, many or no size at all.

cdr3_nt: TGTGCCAGCAGCCTCCCCTGGATGGGAGGGGCGAACACCGGGGAGCTGTTTTTT
cdr3_aa: CASSLPWMGGANTGELFF
j_call: TRBJ2-2
v_call: TRBV13
d_call: TRBD2
clone_size: .

cdr3_nt: TGTGCCTGGAGTAAGGGCAGTCCCTCCTACGAGCAGTACTTC
cdr3_aa: CAWSKGSPSYEQYF
j_call: TRBJ2-7
v_call: TRBV30
d_call: .
clone_size: .

cdr3_nt: TGCAGTGCTGGGGCGTGGAAGGCACGAAGTAGCGGAATTCCCTTCGAGCAGTACTTC
cdr3_aa: CSAGAWKARSSGIPFEQYF
j_call: TRBJ2-7
v_call: TRBV20-1
d_call: .
clone_size: .

cdr3_nt: TGTGCCAGCAGTTACTCGATGCCCCCCCGGAACACTGAAGCTTTCTTT
cdr3_aa: CASSYSMPPRNTEAFF
j_call: TRBJ1-1
v_call: TRBV6-5
d_call: .
clone_size: many

cdr3_nt: TGTGCCAGCAGCCAAGGAAGGTGGAGCTACACCTTC
cdr3_aa: CASSQGRWSYTF
j_call: TRBJ1-2
v_call: TRBV13
d_call: .
clone_size: many

cdr3_nt: TGTGCCACTAGGGGAGGGCCTGGGGCCAACGTCCTGACTTTC
cdr3_aa: CATRGGPGANVLTF
j_call: TRBJ2-6
v_call: TRBV28
d_call: TRBD2
clone_size: many

cdr3_nt: TGTGCCAGTAGTTTACGGGACGGTTACAATCAGCCCCAGCATTTT
cdr3_aa: CASSLRDGYNQPQHF
j_call: TRBJ1-5
v_call: TRBV19
d_call: .
clone_size: many

cdr3_nt: TGCAGCGTTGAAAAATGGGACAGCCAAGAGACCCAGTACTTC
cdr3_aa: CSVEKWDSQETQYF
j_call: TRBJ2-5
v_call: TRBV29-1
d_call: TRBD1
clone_size: .

cdr3_nt: TGTGCCAGCAGCAGGGGACAGCGACCCTCCTACGAGCAGTACTTC
cdr3_aa: CASSRGQRPSYEQYF
j_call: TRBJ2-7
v_call: TRBV7-8
d_call: TRBD1
clone_size: .

cdr3_nt: TGTGCCAGCATTTCACGACAGGACTACGAGCAGTACTTC
cdr3_aa: CASISRQDYEQYF
j_call: TRBJ2-7
v_call: TRBV6-5
d_call: .
clone_size: many

cdr3_nt: TGCAGTGCTAGAGAAACAGGGTTGACTGAAGCTTTCTTT
cdr3_aa: CSARETGLTEAFF
j_call: TRBJ1-1
v_call: TRBV20-1
d_call: .
clone_size: .

cdr3_nt: TGTGCCAGCAGCTCCCAACCGTTTCGCGGCAGGGGTCTCATGAACACTGAAGCTTTCTTT
cdr3_aa: CASSSQPFRGRGLMNTEAFF
j_call: TRBJ1-1
v_call: TRBV7-1
d_call: .
clone_size: many

cdr3_nt: TGTGCCAGCAGCCTTCCACGTTGGAGTGTGGGTGAGACCCAGTACTTC
cdr3_aa: CASSLPRWSVGETQYF
j_call: TRBJ2-5
v_call: TRBV11-1
d_call: .
clone_size: many

cdr3_nt: TGTGCCACCGAGGGGAGCGGACCTGCGAACACCGGGGAGCTGTTTTTT
cdr3_aa: CATEGSGPANTGELFF
j_call: TRBJ2-2
v_call: TRBV6-4
d_call: .
clone_size: many

cdr3_nt: TGTGCCAGCAGCCATAGAAGCTGGACAACCCCTCGGGAGCAGTACTTC
cdr3_aa: CASSHRSWTTPREQYF
j_call: TRBJ2-7
v_call: TRBV28
d_call: .
clone_size: many

cdr3_nt: TGTGCCAGCAGCGTAGACGAAAGCGGGAGGCCCCAGTACTTC
cdr3_aa: CASSVDESGRPQYF
j_call: TRBJ2-5
v_call: TRBV9
d_call: TRBD2
clone_size: .

cdr3_nt: TGTGCCAGCAGCTTACGGGGACCGCTAAGCACTGAAGCTTTCTTT
cdr3_aa: CASSLRGPLSTEAFF
j_call: TRBJ1-1
v_call: TRBV13
d_call: .
clone_size: .

cdr3_nt: TGTGCTAGCAGTTTCTCGAGATGGGTCTCGATAGGGTTGTTAACTGGAGCTTTCTTT
cdr3_aa: CASSFSRWVSIGLLTGAFF
j_call: TRBJ1-1
v_call: TRBV27
d_call: .
clone_size: .

cdr3_nt: TGCGCCAGCACACCAGGGGGGCATAAGGAGCAGTACTTC
cdr3_aa: CASTPGGHKEQYF
j_call: TRBJ2-7
v_call: TRBV10-1
d_call: .
clone_size: many

cdr3_nt: TGTGCCAGCAGTTCCAGGCGGGCCGGGGAGCTGTTTTTT
cdr3_aa: CASSSRRAGELFF
j_call: TRBJ2-2
v_call: TRBV6-5
d_call: .
clone_size: .

cdr3_nt: TGTGCCAGCAGCTTTGGCAGAGCTACGAACACTGAAGCTTTCTTT
cdr3_aa: CASSFGRATNTEAFF
j_call: TRBJ1-1
v_call: TRBV12-3/TRBV12-4
d_call: .
clone_size: many

cdr3_nt: TGTGCCAGCAGCTCTAGATCCCGATGGGGCGCGAACACTGAAGCTTTCTTT
cdr3_aa: CASSSRSRWGANTEAFF
j_call: TRBJ1-1
v_call: TRBV11-2
d_call: .
clone_size: many

cdr3_nt: TGTGCCAGCAGTGTGGGAGGGCAGACCTACGAGCAGTACTTC
cdr3_aa: CASSVGGQTYEQYF
j_call: TRBJ2-7
v_call: TRBV6-1
d_call: TRBD2
clone_size: many

cdr3_nt: TGTGCCACCCCTGAACTTACGGGACCCGACCACGAGCAGTACTTC
cdr3_aa: CATPELTGPDHEQYF
j_call: TRBJ2-7
v_call: TRBV19
d_call: .
clone_size: many

cdr3_nt: TGTGCCAGCACAATGGGGCAGATAGAAGAGACCCAGTACTTC
cdr3_aa: CASTMGQIEETQYF
j_call: TRBJ2-5
v_call: TRBV6-2/TRBV6-3
d_call: .
clone_size: .

cdr3_nt: TGTGCCACCAGTGAAAAGGGACACCGTGGAGAGACCCAGTACTTC
cdr3_aa: CATSEKGHRGETQYF
j_call: TRBJ2-5
v_call: TRBV24-1
d_call: .
clone_size: many

cdr3_nt: TGTGCCAGCAGTGAAAATCAGGCGGTGGTGTCGGCTAAGCGAGCTTTCTTT
cdr3_aa: CASSENQAVVSAKRAFF
j_call: TRBJ1-1
v_call: TRBV6-1
d_call: .
clone_size: many

cdr3_nt: TGTGCCAGCCAACCAGGGGAGAACACCGGGGAGCTGTTTTTT
cdr3_aa: CASQPGENTGELFF
j_call: TRBJ2-2
v_call: TRBV6-2/TRBV6-3
d_call: .
clone_size: .

cdr3_nt: TGCAGCGCCAACCAGGGGGGGTCCTACGAGCAGTACTTC
cdr3_aa: CSANQGGSYEQYF
j_call: TRBJ2-7
v_call: TRBV29-1
d_call: .
clone_size: many

cdr3_nt: TGTGCCTGGAATCGATTAGGGGCCGGAAATCAGCCCCAGCATTTT
cdr3_aa: CAWNRLGAGNQPQHF
j_call: TRBJ1-5
v_call: TRBV30
d_call: .
clone_size: .

cdr3_nt: TGTGCCAGCAGTTTATCGGAACACCTAAATCAGCCCCAGCATTTT
cdr3_aa: CASSLSEHLNQPQHF
j_call: TRBJ1-5
v_call: TRBV28
d_call: .
clone_size: many

cdr3_nt: TGCGCCAGCAGCCACGCTAGCGCCCAAGAGACCCAGTACTTC
cdr3_aa: CASSHASAQETQYF
j_call: TRBJ2-5
v_call: TRBV4-1
d_call: .
clone_size: many

cdr3_nt: TGTGCCAGTAGCATCGGGGAGGCGGAGACCCAGTACTTC
cdr3_aa: CASSIGEAETQYF
j_call: TRBJ2-5
v_call: TRBV19
d_call: .
clone_size: many

cdr3_nt: TGCGCCAGCAGCTTCGGACAGGGGACCGGGGAGCTGTTTTTT
cdr3_aa: CASSFGQGTGELFF
j_call: TRBJ2-2
v_call: TRBV5-1
d_call: TRBD1
clone_size: many

cdr3_nt: TGCAGTGCTCTTATCCGGGAAGGCTACACCTTC
cdr3_aa: CSALIREGYTF
j_call: TRBJ1-2
v_call: TRBV20-1
d_call: .
clone_size: many

cdr3_nt: TGTGCCACCTCCTGGGGGCGCTATGGCTACACCTTC
cdr3_aa: CATSWGRYGYTF
j_call: TRBJ1-2
v_call: TRBV2
d_call: .
clone_size: many

cdr3_nt: TGTGCCAGCTCACCACCGTCTGGGGGGACCCGCCCCTATGGCTACACCTTC
cdr3_aa: CASSPPSGGTRPYGYTF
j_call: TRBJ1-2
v_call: TRBV18
d_call: .
clone_size: .

cdr3_nt: TGTGCCAGCAGTCGCCTAGCGCGGTGGGAGACCCAGTACTTC
cdr3_aa: CASSRLARWETQYF
j_call: TRBJ2-5
v_call: TRBV6-2/TRBV6-3
d_call: .
clone_size: .

cdr3_nt: TGTGCCAGCAGCGTAGCCAGCACCGGGGAGCTGTTTTTT
cdr3_aa: CASSVASTGELFF
j_call: TRBJ2-2
v_call: TRBV9
d_call: .
clone_size: few

cdr3_nt: TGTGCCAGCAGCCCCCCTAGCTCCGAGCAGTACTTC
cdr3_aa: CASSPPSSEQYF
j_call: TRBJ2-7
v_call: TRBV6-1
d_call: .
clone_size: many

cdr3_nt: TGCGCCAGCAGCCAAGTCACAGAGGACACTGAAGCTTTCTTT
cdr3_aa: CASSQVTEDTEAFF
j_call: TRBJ1-1
v_call: TRBV4-1
d_call: .
clone_size: few

cdr3_nt: TGCGCCAGCAGCCAGGACGTCAAAGAGACCCAGTACTTC
cdr3_aa: CASSQDVKETQYF
j_call: TRBJ2-5
v_call: TRBV5-1
d_call: .
clone_size: few

cdr3_nt: TGTGCCAGCAGTGAAGTTCAGGGGGTGAGGTCACCCCTCCACTTT
cdr3_aa: CASSEVQGVRSPLHF
j_call: TRBJ1-6
v_call: TRBV6-1
d_call: TRBD1
clone_size: .

cdr3_nt: TGTGCCACCAGTTCGGCAGATAATCAGCCCCAGCATTTT
cdr3_aa: CATSSADNQPQHF
j_call: TRBJ1-5
v_call: TRBV15
d_call: .
clone_size: many

cdr3_nt: TGTGCCAGCAGTTATCCGGGGAGTGGCGAGCAGTACTTC
cdr3_aa: CASSYPGSGEQYF
j_call: TRBJ2-7
v_call: TRBV6-5
d_call: .
clone_size: .

cdr3_nt: TGTGCCAGCAGTCCCGTAGCGGGATCGGCCGAGCAGTACTTC
cdr3_aa: CASSPVAGSAEQYF
j_call: TRBJ2-7
v_call: TRBV12-3/TRBV12-4
d_call: TRBD2
clone_size: many

cdr3_nt: TGTGCCAGCAGGCCGACGAGCACAGGGGGGAATCAGCCCCAGCATTTT
cdr3_aa: CASRPTSTGGNQPQHF
j_call: TRBJ1-5
v_call: TRBV6-2/TRBV6-3
d_call: TRBD1
clone_size: many

cdr3_nt: TGCGCCAGCAGCGGCTGGACAGGGTCCCATACTGGCTACACCTTC
cdr3_aa: CASSGWTGSHTGYTF
j_call: TRBJ1-2
v_call: TRBV5-1
d_call: TRBD1
clone_size: .

cdr3_nt: TGCGCCAGCAAGGGTGCCGGAAACACCATATATTTT
cdr3_aa: CASKGAGNTIYF
j_call: TRBJ1-3
v_call: TRBV4-1
d_call: .
clone_size: few

cdr3_nt: TGTGCCAGCAGCTCCCAGGGTCTGGTTTCACCCCTCCACTTT
cdr3_aa: CASSSQGLVSPLHF
j_call: TRBJ1-6
v_call: TRBV12-3/TRBV12-4
d_call: .
clone_size: many

cdr3_nt: TGTGCCATCAGCCCAGCGGGCGGGGGGTCCTACGAGCAGTACTTC
cdr3_aa: CAISPAGGGSYEQYF
j_call: TRBJ2-7
v_call: TRBV10-3
d_call: TRBD2
clone_size: many